The 6 T cell receptor beta chains presented below share a single source sample, sequenced in a study of neurological immune-mediated disorders. TCRdb called the 5' RACE reads again in MiXCR, with one record for every CDR3 protein. This sample has tens of thousands of distinct CDR3 sequences, with over 9% found just once. The sequenced sample was PBMCs. These receptors were taken from a man aged 40-55 years in good health.

At least ten counts were recorded for this clonotype. One end of the junction fails to match germline, which may point to a read error. The gene calls are TRBV7-2 and TRBJ1-2, with TRBD1 matching over 7 bases. Germline V gene lookup returns CDR1 SGHTA and CDR2 FQGNSA. The CDR3 length is 14 residues. CDR3 region: CASRLDRDYHGYTF. The CDR3 DNA reads TGTGCCAGCAGGTTAGACAGGGATTACCATGGCTACACCTTC.

This clonotype was recorded at least ten times. The chain employs TRBV9 and TRBJ2-5, with 13 bases that match TRBD2. The CDR3 spans 16 residues. Trimming at V came to 3 bases and at J to 3 bases, leaving 5 bases not matched to a gene. Germline V CDR1 and CDR2: SGDLS, YYNGEE. The CDR3 spells CASSAGLAGAEETQYF. CDR3 DNA sequence: TGTGCCAGCAGCGCCGGACTAGCGGGGGCGGAAGAGACCCAGTACTTC.

This clonotype has a count of ten or more. V usage is TRBV15 and J usage is TRBJ2-1; the match to TRBD2 covers 8 bases. Trimming removed 0 bases from V and 7 bases from J; junction bases left unmatched: 5. CDR3 size: 15 residues. Germline CDR1 LNHNV, CDR2 YYDKDF (reference sequence). CDR3 in DNA: TGTGCCACCAGCAGAGACGGGGGGGCCGGGAATGAGCAGTTCTTC. Encoded protein: CATSRDGGAGNEQFF.

This clonotype was detected many times. The CDR3 nucleotides read TGTGCCATCACCCCCTCGGGGCTAACCAACACCGGGGAGCTGTTTTTT. This translates into CAITPSGLTNTGELFF. J is TRBJ2-2 and V is TRBV10-3; D is perhaps TRBD1 or TRBD2 (5 bases each). Germline-derived CDR1 and CDR2 are ENHRY and SYGVKD. Trimming left V 7 bases short and J 2 bases short, with 17 bases between. The CDR3 extends over 16 amino acids.

This clonotype was seen repeatedly, ten times or more. V is TRBV6-5 and J is TRBJ2-3; 8 bases are shared with TRBD2. V was pared by 7 bases and J by 4 bases, with 7 bases of the junction left unmatched. Germline CDR1 reads MNHEY; CDR2 reads SVGAGI. The CDR3 is made up of 14 amino acids. The CDR3 is CASKRGPGADTQYF. The DNA of the CDR3 is TGTGCCAGCAAGCGGGGGCCTGGCGCAGATACGCAGTATTTT.

In this sample, this clonotype turned up many times. The rearrangement joins TRBV4-2 to TRBJ2-3, with 10 bases matching TRBD2. The V segment lost 5 bases and the J segment 4 bases; nucleotides outside the gene matches: 9. The CDR3 totals 16 residues. The germline V gene encodes CDR1 LGHNA and CDR2 YNFKEQ. The CDR3 DNA is TGTGCCAGCAGCACCAGCGGGGGGGCACGACCAGATACGCAGTATTTT. Protein product: CASSTSGGARPDTQYF.